At least ten counts were recorded for the clone carrying this T cell receptor beta chain. Method: immunoSEQ multiplex PCR; TCRdb's copy keeps in-frame clones and lacks some. Of some 530,000 clones in the sample, roughly 80% were seen once. The germline V and J ends were trimmed by 4 bases and 0 bases, with 13 bases remaining between them. The CDR3 is 15 amino acids. Germline V CDR1 and CDR2: MNHEY, SMNVEV (reference sequence). This sample is part of a study of shared clonotypes between healthy human individuals. The TCR sequence derives from a woman aged 40 to 49 in good health. Some clones in this sample may be carry-over from other donors' samples. Sequencing used PBMCs. The chain uses TRBV27 and TRBJ2-7; weak D call: TRBD1 (5 bases). The CDR3 sequence: CASSSRTLSSYEQYF. The CDR3 DNA follows: TGTGCCAGCAGTTCTCGGACATTAAGCTCCTACGAGCAGTACTTC.